This T cell receptor (beta chain) was sequenced for a study of T cell changes during pregnancy in multiple sclerosis. Assay used: immunoSEQ multiplex PCR; TCRdb lists only in-frame clones, some missing. There are 85,000 to 120,000 clones in the sample; about 89% occur only once, and about 1.6% lies in the top ten. Trimming took 4 bases from V and 4 from J, leaving 14 bases between them. In germline, CDR1 is ENHRY, CDR2 SYGVKD. This CDR3 has 15 amino acids. The material sequenced was peripheral blood, taken before pregnancy. The chain joins TRBV10-3 to TRBJ2-1, with D perhaps matching TRBD1 (6 bases). This clonotype originated in a female donor with multiple sclerosis, enrolled in a pregnancy study. Written as DNA, the CDR3 is TGTGCCATCAGTGCGACAGGCGTTAATTACAATGAGCAGTTCTTC. Translating gives CAISATGVNYNEQFF.